The clone carrying this T cell receptor (beta chain) has just a few counts. The CDR3 has 19 residues. Germline V lookup: CDR1 SSHAT, CDR2 FNYEAQ (reference sequence). Trimming took 5 bases from V and 2 from J; bases not matched to a gene: 15. The data derive from a study of beta chain features in type 1 diabetes. The authors reverse transcribed all of the isolated RNA, so sequencing captured expressed TCRB transcripts. The data were produced by immunoSEQ multiplex PCR, yet TCRdb's version contains in-frame clones alone and is incomplete. The sample holds about 140,000 clones; about a tenth are singletons and the top ten take 0.55% to 0.75%.

The receptor was isolated from a woman aged 40 to 49 in good health. The chain couples TRBV7-7 to TRBJ2-1; 10 nucleotides agree with TRBD1. The sample comprised central memory CD4+ T cells from blood. CDR3 region: CASSRRDRGQVITYNEQFF. The CDR3, as DNA: TGTGCCAGCAGCCGCCGGGACAGGGGCCAGGTCATAACCTACAATGAGCAGTTCTTC.